Listed below are T cell receptor beta chains from one sample, sequenced in a study of response to subunit inactivated influenza vaccine. TCRdb used MiXCR to reprocess the RT-PCR reads, holding one entry per CDR3 protein. The sample holds under 200,000 distinct CDR3 sequences, approximately 12% seen once. These data were also reused for a study on T cells expressing NK-cell markers.

Here the sequenced sample was CD8+ T cells sorted from PBMCs, taken 11 to 12 days after vaccination. The receptor set was obtained from a man aged 50 to 59 who received an inactivated influenza vaccine. CDR3s include the opening cysteine and the closing phenylalanine or tryptophan. D genes are given only for firm matches. Size tells how often a clone was seen (once, few, many) or the class of an expanded clone, and some rows leave it out.

D gene,J gene,CDR3 length,V gene,clone size,CDR3 protein,CDR3 DNA
TRBD1,TRBJ1-1,16,TRBV5-1,few,CASSSARDRGLPEAFF,TGCGCCAGCAGCTCTGCCCGGGACAGGGGGCTTCCTGAAGCTTTCTTT
.,TRBJ2-7,13,TRBV28,few,CATTGAGTYEQYF,TGTGCCACGACGGGGGCAGGGACCTACGAGCAGTACTTC
TRBD1,TRBJ2-7,15,TRBV27,many,CASRELWDRGHEQYF,TGTGCCAGCAGGGAATTATGGGACAGGGGCCACGAGCAGTACTTC
.,TRBJ2-7,15,TRBV7-6,.,CASSLGTAYGYEQYF,TGTGCCAGCAGCTTAGGGACAGCCTATGGCTACGAGCAGTACTTC
.,TRBJ2-7,16,TRBV15,many,CATSRDPTGAGYEQYF,TGTGCCACCAGCAGAGACCCGACAGGCGCCGGCTACGAGCAGTACTTC
.,TRBJ2-2,15,TRBV15,few,CATSRDTANTGELFF,TGTGCCACCAGCAGAGACACAGCGAACACCGGGGAGCTGTTTTTT
.,TRBJ2-3,16,TRBV3-1,few,CASSQDLLQATDTQYF,TGTGCCAGCAGCCAAGATCTTTTGCAGGCAACAGATACGCAGTATTTT
TRBD2,TRBJ2-1,15,TRBV10-1,few,CASTDTSGENNEQFF,TGCGCCAGCACCGATACTAGCGGGGAAAACAATGAGCAGTTCTTC
TRBD1,TRBJ2-1,20,TRBV11-1,.,CASSLAVSIGTGARQNEQFF,TGTGCCAGCAGCTTAGCAGTTAGCATCGGGACAGGGGCCCGGCAAAATGAGCAGTTCTTC
.,TRBJ2-1,16,TRBV10-3,.,CAISESGLNSYNEQFF,TGTGCCATCAGTGAGTCCGGGCTTAACTCCTACAATGAGCAGTTCTTC
.,TRBJ1-1,14,TRBV4-1,few,CASSHGTARTEAFF,TGCGCCAGCAGCCACGGGACGGCGAGGACTGAAGCTTTCTTT
.,TRBJ1-1,16,TRBV16,.,CASSLTTGRSTTEAFF,TGTGCCAGCAGCCTTACAACGGGCCGATCTACGACTGAAGCTTTCTTT
TRBD2,TRBJ2-2,20,TRBV11-1,.,CASSFPRGLAGGANTGELFF,TGTGCCAGCAGCTTTCCCAGGGGACTAGCGGGAGGCGCGAACACCGGGGAGCTGTTTTTT
.,TRBJ2-1,14,TRBV2,few,CASSRRESYNEQFF,TGTGCCAGCAGTAGGAGGGAGTCCTACAATGAGCAGTTCTTC
TRBD2,TRBJ2-1,20,TRBV20-1,.,CSARDPGAGGSVYYYNEQFF,TGCAGTGCTAGAGATCCGGGAGCGGGGGGCTCTGTATATTATTACAATGAGCAGTTCTTC
TRBD1,TRBJ2-7,15,TRBV28,.,CASSSLDRVKLEQYF,TGTGCCAGCAGTTCCTTGGACAGGGTAAAGCTCGAGCAGTACTTC
.,TRBJ2-1,16,TRBV29-1,.,CSVETIRGSSYNEQFF,TGCAGCGTTGAGACTATACGGGGAAGCTCCTACAATGAGCAGTTCTTC
.,TRBJ2-2,14,TRBV6-2/TRBV6-3,.,CASTHGPSGGELFF,TGTGCCAGCACCCACGGACCTTCCGGCGGGGAGCTGTTTTTT
.,TRBJ2-3,15,TRBV6-1,.,CASIGRDPTSDTQYF,TGTGCCAGCATCGGCCGGGACCCGACCTCGGATACGCAGTATTTT
.,TRBJ2-3,17,TRBV20-1,.,CSARDSVGDFSTDTQYF,TGCAGTGCTAGAGATTCGGTCGGGGACTTTAGCACAGATACGCAGTATTTT
.,TRBJ2-5,12,TRBV12-3/TRBV12-4,.,CASSLDWETQYF,TGTGCCAGCAGCCTTGACTGGGAGACCCAGTACTTC
TRBD2,TRBJ2-7,15,TRBV27,.,CASSRGEGTGYEQYF,TGTGCCAGCAGCCGCGGGGAGGGGACTGGGTACGAGCAGTACTTC
TRBD2,TRBJ2-5,17,TRBV7-2,few,CASSLANDPTSEETQYF,TGTGCCAGCAGCTTAGCCAATGATCCTACTAGCGAGGAGACCCAGTACTTC
.,TRBJ1-1,12,TRBV29-1,few,CSVEQGDTEAFF,TGCAGCGTTGAACAGGGTGACACTGAAGCTTTCTTT
TRBD2,TRBJ2-7,13,TRBV12-3/TRBV12-4,few,CASAGVRFYEQYF,TGTGCCAGTGCGGGGGTCAGATTCTACGAGCAGTACTTC
.,TRBJ2-5,15,TRBV11-2,many,CASSLRYSSDETQYF,TGTGCCAGCAGCTTACGGTATTCGAGTGATGAGACCCAGTACTTC
TRBD2,TRBJ2-5,15,TRBV14,few,CASSELPGGQETQYF,TGTGCCAGCAGCGAACTACCGGGGGGGCAAGAGACCCAGTACTTC
.,TRBJ2-1,15,TRBV4-3,many,CASSQDSGSYNEQFF,TGCGCCAGCAGCCAAGATAGCGGTTCCTACAATGAGCAGTTCTTC
TRBD2,TRBJ2-5,17,TRBV20-1,few,CSAKSILAGGKQETQYF,TGCAGTGCTAAGTCTATCCTAGCGGGAGGAAAACAAGAGACCCAGTACTTC
.,TRBJ2-3,12,TRBV20-1,medium-sized,CSATGIGDTQYF,TGCAGTGCTACTGGAATAGGAGATACGCAGTATTTT
TRBD1,TRBJ2-3,13,TRBV10-3,few,CAITRGGLDTQYF,TGTGCCATCACAAGAGGGGGCTTAGATACGCAGTATTTT
.,TRBJ2-5,14,TRBV12-3/TRBV12-4,.,CASIARMGQETQYF,TGTGCCAGCATCGCTAGGATGGGGCAAGAGACCCAGTACTTC
.,TRBJ2-2,16,TRBV9,.,CASSVDWQTNTGELFF,TGTGCCAGCAGCGTAGATTGGCAGACGAACACCGGGGAGCTGTTTTTT
.,TRBJ1-1,13,TRBV18,few,CASSLRTDTEAFF,TGTGCCAGCTCCCTTCGGACGGACACTGAAGCTTTCTTT
TRBD1,TRBJ2-1,16,TRBV7-6,few,CASSLAHRGTYNEQFF,TGTGCCAGCAGCTTAGCGCACAGGGGAACCTACAATGAGCAGTTCTTC
.,TRBJ2-1,13,TRBV4-3,few,CASSRNLDNEQFF,TGCGCCAGCAGCCGAAACCTAGATAATGAGCAGTTCTTC
.,TRBJ1-1,15,TRBV6-1,once,CASSGPGPGGTEAFF,TGTGCCAGCAGTGGACCGGGCCCGGGTGGCACTGAAGCTTTCTTT
.,TRBJ2-2,15,TRBV4-2,.,CASSQAGRNTGELFF,TGTGCCAGCAGCCAAGCAGGGAGGAACACCGGGGAGCTGTTTTTT
TRBD2,TRBJ2-1,13,TRBV7-2,.,CASSPGLAAEQFF,TGTGCCAGCAGCCCCGGACTAGCGGCTGAGCAGTTCTTC
TRBD2,TRBJ2-3,14,TRBV25-1,.,CASTGSGHTDTQYF,TGTGCCAGCACAGGTAGCGGGCACACAGATACGCAGTATTTT
TRBD2,TRBJ2-1,17,TRBV7-6,few,CASSLVFTSGVYNEQFF,TGTGCCAGCAGCTTAGTATTCACTAGCGGGGTCTACAATGAGCAGTTCTTC
.,TRBJ2-2,15,TRBV20-1,many,CSAEGGGFNTGELFF,TGCAGTGCTGAGGGGGGGGGCTTTAACACCGGGGAGCTGTTTTTT
.,TRBJ2-1,15,TRBV20-1,.,CSARDGGRAYNEQFF,TGCAGTGCTAGAGATGGTGGCAGGGCATACAATGAGCAGTTCTTC
.,TRBJ2-7,14,TRBV27,.,CASSFQGSSYEQYF,TGTGCCAGCAGTTTCCAGGGGAGCTCCTACGAGCAGTACTTC
.,TRBJ1-5,16,TRBV4-2,few,CASSQDSAGGNQPQHF,TGTGCCAGCAGCCAAGATTCAGCCGGGGGCAATCAGCCCCAGCATTTT
.,TRBJ1-5,15,TRBV6-5,.,CASSYSISGNQPQHF,TGTGCCAGCAGTTATTCCATCAGCGGTAATCAGCCCCAGCATTTT
.,TRBJ1-5,12,TRBV12-3/TRBV12-4,few,CASSQGLQPQHF,TGTGCCAGCAGTCAAGGACTCCAGCCCCAGCATTTT
TRBD1,TRBJ2-1,17,TRBV3-1,.,CASTQGPGTGATNEQFF,TGTGCCAGCACCCAGGGACCCGGGACAGGGGCTACCAATGAGCAGTTCTTC